This T cell receptor beta chain is from a study of cytomegalovirus exposure and HLA in healthy donors (TCRdb year 2017). Background on the whole study: An earlier analysis of some 550 of the donors reported 250 to 300 Gb of sequence data and some 120 million unique TCR beta sequences from approximately 180 million T cells. About 280 gigabases of sequencing data and around 85 million unique TCR sequences made up an early release that covered several hundred HLA-typed donors. The genetic ancestry cluster associated with self-reported Caucasian donors included 81% of the roughly 400 genotyped donors. The aim of the study was to test whether cataloging public T cell receptors could identify signatures of past pathogen exposure. The study used immunosequencing to profile the T cell repertoires of hundreds of subjects and linked those repertoires to cytomegalovirus serostatus. In addition to the first cohort of 666 subjects, a separate validation cohort of 120 different subjects was used. High-throughput TCR immunosequencing, statistical association of individual TCRs with disease status, and machine learning were combined to predict cytomegalovirus infection status. In a later analysis, previously published TCR beta repertoires from 550 to 750 donors were re-analyzed and high-resolution HLA genotyping was added so that TCR occurrence patterns could be studied. Rather than using new phenotypic data, the later analysis identified candidate immune exposures from TCR beta sequences and from how often those sequences occurred across donors. To decide whether each TCR beta V gene segment behaved as functional or pseudogenic, an earlier analysis of fewer than 750 of the donors relied on high-throughput TCR beta sequencing. Alongside the repertoire data, information on donor age, sex, ethnicity and CMV serostatus was compiled. In a later genetic analysis, genome-wide SNP genotypes for about three fifths of the roughly 670 donors were used, and that subset was treated as a discovery cohort. Every discovery cohort repertoire had been produced on one sequencing platform. Class I and class II HLA loci were covered by the typing at four-digit resolution. Typing coverage differed by locus: A, B, C, DRB1 and DQB1 were typed in about 629-630 donors, DQA1 in about 500, DPA1 in over 600, and DPB1 in just under 480. Because of strong linkage in the cohort, roughly five DR-DQ haplotypes were treated as single units for association and clustering. On average, roughly 240,000 unique TCR beta nucleotide sequences were sequenced per donor among some 430 genotyped donors of the cohort, with 15% to 20% of those sequences being non-productive.

The cohort was made up of about 610 healthy bone marrow donors. All cohort members were sampled while nominally healthy, although unrecorded immune exposures were likely present. The donor tested CMV seronegative, placing the donor among the 300 to 400 seronegative members of the cohort. Each donor provided a peripheral blood sample, and peripheral blood mononuclear cells were used for TCR beta sequencing. Genomic DNA was extracted from the blood cell samples with the Qiagen DNeasy Blood Extraction Kit. CDR1 and CDR2 were assigned from the germline V gene (reference sequence) as LNHDA and SQIVND. The germline ends are 15 bases apart after V is trimmed by 4 bases and J by 11 bases. The CDR3 runs 13 amino acids, cysteine and phenylalanine included. The only DNA kept is the CDR3, 39 bases in frame from the first base. Study-wide findings and limitations: In a later genetic analysis, a missense DCLRE1C variant was associated with V-gene and J-gene trimming of TCR beta chains, and the association was replicated in an independent cohort. In a later genetic analysis, fewer N-insertions in productive TCRs were reported among donors in an Asian-associated ancestry cluster than the approximately 630-donor mean. The authors suggested that the approach could potentially be generalized to other disease states and immunological phenotypes. The study gave a list of around 170 TCR beta chains associated with cytomegalovirus. In a later analysis, HLA-associated TCR beta chains showed more clonal expansion and lower generation probabilities than non-associated chains that were equally common. The presence/absence analyses assumed that sequencing depth was roughly uniform across donors, and that assumption may not be true. Immune exposure information for the cohort was limited to CMV serostatus. The sequencing pipeline was judged likely to have produced a cluster of highly shared sequence variants as a technical artifact. According to a later analysis, parvovirus B19, influenza, CMV and Epstein-Barr virus appeared linked to several top co-occurrence clusters. In a later analysis, the rate of TCR association differed among HLA loci, with DRB1 alleles having the most associated TCRs and HLA-C alleles having the fewest. Broadly in line with IMGT annotations, most TCR beta V segments showed up in productive rearrangements about 87% or about 30% of the time in an earlier analysis of several hundred of the donors. A further reported finding was that TCR beta sequences accurately predicted the HLA-A and HLA-B alleles for most subjects in the first cohort. According to a later analysis, most CMV-associated TCR beta chains appeared to be HLA-restricted, and the HLA associations seemed to be driven largely by CMV exposure. Because HLA typing was unavailable for some donors at each locus, only the typed subset was used in association tests. Assigning TCR associations to individual alleles was difficult when HLA alleles, especially DR and DQ, strongly co-occurred. Across donors, most TCR sequences were observed very rarely, whereas some public TCRs were present in many individuals. The classifier was reported to diagnose cytomegalovirus status with high specificity and sensitivity in both the original and validation cohorts. Only TCR beta chains were sequenced in this cohort, and the absence of alpha or paired-chain data limited detectable features. Because counts were too low, roughly 17 rarely observed V segments, including chromosome 9 orphons, were left out of the earlier analysis of some 600 of the donors. In vitro tests confirmed that a few of the cytomegalovirus-associated TCR beta chains recognize cytomegalovirus antigens. At a false discovery rate of 0.05, a later analysis linked some 17,000 TCR beta sequences to specific HLA alleles. Correlated functional status among segregating V segments might reflect linkage disequilibrium, but an unknown experimental factor could not be ruled out. The 87-base-pair reads could not distinguish some IMGT-functional V segments, including TRBV6-2 and TRBV6-3, so those segments were excluded.

The library was generated by the immunoSEQ multiplex PCR assay. For the multiplex PCR, a mixture combining 60 forward primers for TCR Vbeta segments and 13 reverse primers for TCR Jbeta segments was used. A multiplex PCR assay on genomic DNA amplified the CDR3 region of rearranged TCR beta genes. The amplified TCR beta libraries were sequenced on the Illumina HiSeq System as 87-base-pair reads. The paper's data handling went like this. Across the 670 or so repertoires, a later analysis counted some 80 million unique TCR beta chains, 8.5 million to 12 million of which were shared by at least two donors. Raw reads were error-corrected and collapsed into unique sequences by a nearest-neighbor algorithm in which closely related sequences were merged to remove PCR and sequencing errors. Alignment of CDR3 sequences to IMGT reference sequences was used to assign V, D and J gene segments. For a sequence to be retained, at least a six-nucleotide match to both a V gene segment and a J gene segment was required. Rearrangements were classified as productive when the CDR3 lacked stop codons and remained in frame with V and J, and all other rearrangements were classified as non-productive. CDR3 was defined by IMGT convention, running from the second conserved V-encoded cysteine to the conserved J-encoded phenylalanine. The earlier analysis of some 600 of the donors excluded sequences that lacked an unambiguous match to a single V gene segment. In an earlier analysis of 450 to 750 of the donors, a V segment was called functional when productive rearrangements were above 56.7%, and segregating when the standard deviation between donors exceeded 5%. A statistical classification framework was developed to diagnose cytomegalovirus status using the catalog of TCR beta chain sequences. In a later analysis, V and J genes were assigned by comparing TCR nucleotide sequences against IMGT/GENE-DB human TR gene sequences. Using the TCRdist pipeline, a later analysis assigned CDR3 sequences along with most-parsimonious VDJ recombination scenarios. In a later analysis, each TCR beta chain was defined by its CDR3 amino acid sequence together with its V-gene family, and reads without a unique V-gene family were excluded. A later analysis removed 592 highly shared, low-generation-probability nucleotide sequences to deal with suspected cross-contamination and a sequencing artifact. In a later analysis, a clonal expansion index was calculated for each public chain from normalized within-repertoire ranks of inferred template counts. A later analysis computed generation probabilities with a VDJ recombination model fitted to out-of-frame rearrangements, and checked the results against IGoR. A later analysis scored TCR-TCR, TCR-HLA and TCR-CMV co-occurrence with hypergeometric tests, applying a repertoire-size bias correction to TCR pairs. To estimate false discovery rates, a later analysis permuted the HLA or CMV assignments 20 times. In a later analysis, co-occurring TCRs were grouped using DBSCAN, and TCRdist sequence similarity was added for clustering within HLA-allele-positive subsets. Co-occurrence clustering excluded repertoires with fewer than 30,000 or more than 120,000 public chains, plus five with anomalous nucleotide sharing. This is the immuneACCESS table as TCRdb keeps it, with only in-frame sequences that have V and J called. A part of the clones is gone; compared with another copy, unresolved V genes explain less than half, and the rest is unexplained. V, J and clone size are taken as reported in that table, and D and trimming were inferred from the DNA itself. For this sample there are around 150,000 clones; about 79% appear just once. 1.5% to 2% of the sample comes from the top ten.

Turning to this clone: What antigen it recognizes has not been identified. Per-base quality was not reported, and no clone a single base away is much larger than it.

The source material was PBMCs. The rearrangement combines TRBV19 with TRBJ1-5, with no reliable assignment of the D segment. This TCR came from a woman aged 25 to 39 in good health and CMV-seronegative. The sequenced DNA is TGTGCCAGTAGTACCTACACGGTGGCGGCCCAGCATTTT. The resulting protein is CASSTYTVAAQHF.